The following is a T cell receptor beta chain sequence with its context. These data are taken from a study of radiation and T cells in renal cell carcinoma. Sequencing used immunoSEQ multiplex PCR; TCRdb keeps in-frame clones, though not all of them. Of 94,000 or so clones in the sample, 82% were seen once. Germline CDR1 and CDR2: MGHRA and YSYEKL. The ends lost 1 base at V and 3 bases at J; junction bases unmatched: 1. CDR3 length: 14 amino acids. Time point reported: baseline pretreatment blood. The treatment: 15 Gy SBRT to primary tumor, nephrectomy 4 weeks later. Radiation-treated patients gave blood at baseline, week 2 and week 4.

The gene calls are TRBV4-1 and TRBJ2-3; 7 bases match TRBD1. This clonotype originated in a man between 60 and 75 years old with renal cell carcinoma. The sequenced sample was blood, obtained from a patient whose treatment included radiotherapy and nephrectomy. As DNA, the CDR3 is TGCGCCAGCAGCCAAGTGGACAGGACAGATACGCAGTATTTT. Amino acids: CASSQVDRTDTQYF.